This entry lists 8 T cell receptor beta chains sequenced from one sample in a study of CD8 T cells in ankylosing spondylitis. Via MiXCR, TCRdb re-called the 5' RACE reads, giving one row per CDR3 protein. Of more than 60,000 distinct CDR3 sequences listed, more than 5.5% are singletons. Sequenced sample: synovial fluid, either unsorted or a sorted T cell fraction (not recorded which). Receptors originate from a male donor with ankylosing spondylitis.

This clonotype was counted only a few times. This chain links TRBV29-1 with TRBJ1-3; D unresolved. V lost 4 bases, J lost 0 bases, and 10 bases lay in between. This CDR3 is built from 14 residues. Germline CDR1 is SQVTM and CDR2 is ANQGSEA. The CDR3 DNA sequence: TGCAGCGTTGGGATCAGACACTCTGGAAACACCATATATTTT. This codes for CSVGIRHSGNTIYF.

V usage is TRBV7-3 and J usage is TRBJ2-5; 12 bases map to TRBD1. V trimming: 2 bases; J trimming: 5 bases; junction bases outside the gene matches: 3. CDR1 and CDR2 from the germline V gene are SGHTA and FQGTGA. CDR3 length: 15 amino acids. CDR3 sequence reads: CASSLEGQGAETQYF. CDR3 DNA sequence: TGTGCCAGCAGCTTAGAGGGACAGGGGGCCGAGACCCAGTACTTC. The whole variable domain, remainder taken from reference TRBV7-3 and TRBJ2-5, is GAGVSQTPSNKVTEKGKYVELRCDPISGHTALYWYRQSLGQGPEFLIYFQGTGAADDSGLPNDRFFAVRPEGSVSTLKIQRTERGDSAVYLCASSLEGQGAETQYFGPGTRLLVL.

This clonotype has a handful of counts. The rearrangement links TRBV5-1 to TRBJ1-2; D unresolved. Germline CDR1 SGHRS, CDR2 YFSETQ. V lost 4 bases and J 8 bases, leaving 15 bases between the germline ends. The CDR3 length is 13 residues. CDR3 region: CASSPDRIGGYTF. The CDR3, as DNA: TGCGCCAGCAGCCCGGACCGTATTGGAGGCTACACCTTC.

The rearrangement joins TRBV15 to TRBJ2-1, with 11 bases aligning to TRBD2. Per the germline V gene, CDR1 is LNHNV and CDR2 is YYDKDF (reference sequence). V lost 0 bases, J lost 10 bases, and 14 bases stayed unmatched. This CDR3 spans 18 amino acids. CDR3 sequence: CATSRERGASGRRREQFF. In nucleotides, the CDR3 is TGTGCCACCAGCAGAGAGAGAGGCGCTAGCGGGAGGAGGCGGGAGCAGTTCTTC.

The chain joins TRBV5-1 to TRBJ2-6; TRBD1 is a possible D gene (6 bases). Per germline, CDR1 SGHRS and CDR2 YFSETQ. CDR3 size: 17 residues. V gave up 6 bases and J gave up 1 base, with 17 bases separating them. The CDR3 DNA is TGCGCCAGCATACCCGACCTGAGGGGGTCTGGGGCCAACGTCCTGACTTTC. Its translation is CASIPDLRGSGANVLTF.

This clonotype was picked up many times. This chain joins TRBV2 and TRBJ2-1; D is uncertain. CDR1 and CDR2 (germline): SNHLY, FYNNEI. The CDR3 runs to 14 residues. Trimming pared 2 bases from V and 7 bases from J, leaving 12 bases between. As DNA, the CDR3 is TGTGCCAGCAGTGAACGCACAATTGGGAATGAGCAGTTCTTC. Translated, it gives CASSERTIGNEQFF.

The chain is built from TRBV13 and TRBJ2-7, with TRBD2 as a possible D gene (6 bases). Germline lookup yields CDR1 PRHDT and CDR2 FYEKMQ (reference sequence). V shed 5 bases and J shed 0 bases, with 11 bases lying between them. CDR3 length equals 14 residues. The CDR3 region has the DNA TGTGCCAGCAGCATCGGGACTCCCTCCTACGAGCAGTACTTC. Protein: CASSIGTPSYEQYF.

The sample holds many counts of this clonotype. The rearrangement uses TRBV10-3 and TRBJ2-3, with TRBD1 matching over 10 bases. CDR3 length: 16 residues. Unmatched junction bases numbered 10, after V lost 6 bases and J lost 4 bases. Germline V lookup: CDR1 ENHRY, CDR2 SYGVKD. The CDR3 sequence is CAIRPGTGEISDTQYF. The CDR3, as DNA: TGTGCCATCAGGCCCGGGACAGGGGAAATTTCAGATACGCAGTATTTT.